What follows are 10 T cell receptor beta chains derived from one specimen sequenced in a study of blood T cells in healthy people across ages. For the second PCR, which ran for about 7 to 11 cycles, a sample-barcoded 5' primer and a J-beta primer mix were used. TCRdb itself ran the 5' RACE reads through MiXCR, one entry per CDR3 protein. The sample includes hundreds of thousands of distinct CDR3 sequences, about 21% of them seen just once. Sequencing used blood. The receptors derive from a man aged 65-85 years in good health.

The CDR3, as DNA: TGCAGTGCTCTCCTAGCGGGAAGTTCCTACGAGCAGTACTTC. Amino acid sequence: CSALLAGSSYEQYF. This chain links TRBV20-1 with TRBJ2-5, with TRBD2 identical over 9 bases. The end of the DNA aligns better with TRBJ2-7, so the J call may be wrong. Germline CDR1 and CDR2: DFQATT and SNEGSKA (reference sequence). CDR3 size: 14 residues.

There are a few counts of this clonotype. This sequence joins TRBV5-8 and TRBJ2-6; perhaps TRBD2 as D (6 bases). CDR3 size: 15 residues. The germline V gene has CDR1 SGHTS and CDR2 YDEGEE. Trimming left V 1 base short and J 8 bases short, with 13 bases between. The CDR3 coding sequence is TGTGCCAGCAGCTTGCGTCGGGGGAGCCCCAACGTCCTGACTTTC. Amino acid sequence: CASSLRRGSPNVLTF.

This clonotype was detected a few times. The chain uses TRBV7-3 and TRBJ2-1; 7 bases match TRBD2. This CDR3 has 13 residues. Trimming at V came to 5 bases and at J to 6 bases, leaving 4 bases not matched to a gene. Germline V gene lookup returns CDR1 SGHTA and CDR2 FQGTGA. The CDR3 DNA sequence: TGTGCCAGCAGCCGCGGGAGCGGCAATGAGCAGTTCTTC. This sequence encodes CASSRGSGNEQFF. Based on the CDR3 plus reference TRBV7-3 and TRBJ2-1, the full variable domain is GAGVSQTPSNKVTEKGKYVELRCDPISGHTALYWYRQSLGQGPEFLIYFQGTGAADDSGLPNDRFFAVRPEGSVSTLKIQRTERGDSAVYLCASSRGSGNEQFFGPGTRLTVL.

This clonotype has just a few counts. A single base separates this from a much larger clone, so it may be a read error. Lacking the conserved final phenylalanine or tryptophan, this CDR3 likely reflects a read error. This chain joins TRBV7-9 and TRBJ1-1, with a possible D match to TRBD1 (6 bases). V was clipped by 1 base and J by 3 bases, with 9 bases between them. Germline-derived CDR1 and CDR2 are SEHNR and FQNEAQ (reference sequence). CDR3 length: 14 amino acids. CDR3: CASSLGGAHTEAFL. DNA for the CDR3: TGTGCCAGCAGCTTAGGGGGGGCTCACACTGAAGCTTTCCTT.

This clonotype was observed a handful of times. V usage is TRBV15 and J usage is TRBJ2-7; D call uncertain. CDR1 LNHNV and CDR2 YYDKDF come from the germline V gene (reference sequence). The CDR3 spans 13 residues. The V end was cut by 9 bases, the J end by 2 bases, with 14 bases between. CDR3 DNA: TGTGCCACAAGGACCTCAGATGCCTACGAGCAGTACTTC. It encodes CATRTSDAYEQYF.

The rearrangement uses TRBV7-2 and TRBJ1-1; D possibly corresponds to TRBD1 (5 bases). The CDR3 runs 13 residues. CDR1 is SGHTA and CDR2 is FQGNSA in the germline V gene. V dropped 7 bases and J dropped 0 bases, with 9 bases sitting between them. CDR3 sequence (DNA): TGTGCCAGCACCGACAGCATGAACACTGAAGCTTTCTTT. Its translation: CASTDSMNTEAFF.

The rearrangement uses TRBV12-3 or TRBV12-4 and TRBJ1-2; 9 bases agree with TRBD1. This CDR3 has 14 residues. J gave up 6 bases and V 6 bases, and 8 bases lay outside the gene matches. The CDR3, as DNA: TGTGCCAGCAGCCGCGGACAGGGGTTTGATGGCTACACCTTC. This codes for CASSRGQGFDGYTF.

The CDR3 reads CASSQGGISGNTIYF. The CDR3 DNA follows: TGTGCCAGCAGCCAAGGGGGGATTTCCGGAAACACCATATATTTT. The chain has TRBV28 and TRBJ1-3; possibly TRBD1 for D (6 bases). Germline assignment: CDR1 MDHEN and CDR2 SYDVKM. The length of the CDR3 is 15 residues. Trimming stripped 6 bases from V and 4 bases from J, with 16 bases between.

This clonotype was seen a few times. The J gene is TRBJ2-7, the V gene TRBV29-1; 10 bases are shared with TRBD1. The germline V gene has CDR1 SQVTM and CDR2 ANQGSEA. The CDR3 consists of 13 residues. V gave up 4 bases and J gave up 6 bases; unmatched junction bases: 6. CDR3 coding DNA: TGCAGCGTTGGTAGACAGGGGGCAGGCGAGCAGTACTTC. It specifies CSVGRQGAGEQYF.

This clonotype was seen only a few times. The germline gene is not matched at one end of the junction; a read error may be the cause. The chain combines TRBV7-7 with TRBJ2-2; D ambiguous. Germline values: CDR1 SSHAT, CDR2 FNYEAQ (reference sequence). The CDR3 has 13 amino acids. The CDR3 is CASSPSPTGELFF. The CDR3 coding sequence is TGTGCTAGCAGCCCCAGTCCGACCGGGGAGCTGTTTTTT.